These 10 T cell receptor beta chains share one sample of origin, sequenced in a study of blood T cell repertoires in COVID-19. Method: immunoSEQ multiplex PCR; TCRdb's copy keeps in-frame clones and lacks some. The table records around 340,000 clones, around 88% of them present only once. The specimen was peripheral blood. The receptor set was obtained from a man aged 25 to 40 with active or convalescent COVID-19.

V gene TRBV27 combines with J gene TRBJ1-6; D gene ambiguous. V dropped 6 bases and J dropped 7 bases, with 10 bases sitting between them. Germline V CDR1 and CDR2: MNHEY, SMNVEV (reference sequence). The CDR3 has 13 amino acids. In nucleotides, the CDR3 is TGTGCCAGCAGGAGGGTTGGGAATTCACCCCTCCACTTT. It encodes CASRRVGNSPLHF.

The V gene is TRBV2, the J gene TRBJ1-2; TRBD1 aligns across 9 bases. This CDR3 has 13 residues. V was pared by 6 bases and J by 6 bases, with 5 bases of the junction left unmatched. Germline CDR1 and CDR2: SNHLY and FYNNEI. CDR3 protein: CASRLQGAHGYTF. DNA for the CDR3: TGTGCCAGCAGGTTACAGGGGGCCCATGGCTACACCTTC.

CDR3 sequence (DNA): TGCGCCAGCAGCCGGGGATTGGGGTTGCGGAGGGAGACCCAGTACTTC. This gives the protein CASSRGLGLRRETQYF. The V gene is TRBV5-1, the J gene TRBJ2-5; the D gene is possibly TRBD2 (5 bases). Germline assignment: CDR1 SGHRS and CDR2 YFSETQ. The CDR3 has 16 residues. The V gene lost 4 bases and the J gene lost 5 bases, with 21 bases spanning the gap.

The genes are TRBV18 and TRBJ2-7; 9 nucleotides align to TRBD1. This CDR3 is 14 amino acids long. With V trimmed by 4 bases and J by 5 bases, 6 bases remained unmatched. Germline CDR1 is KGHSH and CDR2 is LQKENI. The CDR3 protein is CASSRWDRVNEQYF. The CDR3, as DNA: TGTGCCAGCTCACGTTGGGACAGGGTCAACGAGCAGTACTTC.

The chain carries TRBV7-3 and TRBJ2-1; the D gene is possibly TRBD1 (5 bases). CDR1 and CDR2 from the germline V gene are SGHTA and FQGTGA. The ends were cut back, 6 bases at V and 2 bases at J, with 14 bases in the middle. The CDR3 is made up of 15 amino acids. This chain's CDR3 is CASSSKGEPYNEQFF. The DNA for the CDR3 is TGTGCCAGCAGTTCTAAAGGGGAACCCTACAATGAGCAGTTCTTC.

The chain is built from TRBV30 and TRBJ2-5, with 10 bases matching TRBD2. CDR1 is GTSNPN, CDR2 SVGIG, per germline (reference sequence). Unmatched junction bases numbered 2, after V lost 0 bases and J lost 1 base. The CDR3 has 15 amino acids. In nucleotides, the CDR3 is TGTGCCTGGAGTGTCAGGACTAGCGGCCAAGAGACCCAGTACTTC. Amino acids: CAWSVRTSGQETQYF.

The chain couples TRBV7-9 to TRBJ1-1; D is unresolved. Germline CDR1 SEHNR, CDR2 FQNEAQ (reference sequence). CDR3 length equals 14 residues. V was cut by 6 bases and J by 0 bases, with 11 bases left in between. CDR3: CASSFYSVNTEAFF. DNA of the CDR3: TGTGCCAGCAGTTTTTACTCCGTGAACACTGAAGCTTTCTTT. Full variable domain (missing parts from reference TRBV7-9 and TRBJ1-1): DTGVSQNPRHKITKRGQNVTFRCDPISEHNRLYWYRQTLGQGPEFLTYFQNEAQLEKSRLLSDRFSAERPKGSFSTLEIQRTEQGDSAMYLCASSFYSVNTEAFFGQGTRLTVV.

The chain combines TRBV5-6 with TRBJ1-3; D is possibly TRBD1 (5 bases). The CDR3 covers 15 residues. The ends were cut back, 1 base at V and 4 bases at J, with 12 bases in the middle. CDR1 is SGHDT and CDR2 is YYEEEE in the germline V gene. The chain's CDR3 is CASSLYNRKGNTIYF. The CDR3 coding sequence is TGTGCCAGCAGCTTGTATAACAGGAAAGGAAACACCATATATTTT.

J is TRBJ1-1 and V is TRBV3-1 (or the pseudogene TRBV3-2), with D unresolved. Per germline, CDR1 LGHDT and CDR2 YNNKEL (reference sequence). The CDR3 has 14 residues. V gave up 4 bases and J gave up 2 bases, with 11 bases separating them. The CDR3 nucleotides are TGTGCCAGCAGCCCTGACCAGACTAACACTGAAGCTTTCTTT. This sequence encodes CASSPDQTNTEAFF.

The CDR3 DNA reads TGTGCCAGCAGTTACCGGGGGGCGAGGAATTCACCCCTCCACTTT. Protein sequence: CASSYRGARNSPLHF. The V call is TRBV6-6, the J call TRBJ1-6, with a weak D call TRBD1 (6 bases). The CDR3 has 15 amino acids. Trimming removed 2 bases at V and 7 bases at J, with 12 bases between. Germline assignment: CDR1 MNHNY and CDR2 SVGAGI (reference sequence).